This T cell receptor beta chain was sequenced for a study of T cell responses to AZD1222 COVID-19 vaccine. The method was immunoSEQ multiplex PCR; TCRdb's version includes in-frame clones alone and lacks a portion of them. The sample holds around 150,000 clones, 80% to 95% seen once. The CDR3 runs to 13 residues. V dropped 10 bases and J dropped 0; count of bases not matched to a gene: 2. CDR1 and CDR2 from the germline V gene are MDHEN and SYDVKM. Here the sequenced sample was peripheral blood, taken on day 0 of AZD1222 vaccination. This clonotype originated in an adult in good health. This sequence joins TRBV28 and TRBJ1-3; 8 bases map to TRBD1. The CDR3 region has the DNA TGTGCCACCGGGACAGGCTCTGGAAACACCATATATTTT. Translating it yields CATGTGSGNTIYF.